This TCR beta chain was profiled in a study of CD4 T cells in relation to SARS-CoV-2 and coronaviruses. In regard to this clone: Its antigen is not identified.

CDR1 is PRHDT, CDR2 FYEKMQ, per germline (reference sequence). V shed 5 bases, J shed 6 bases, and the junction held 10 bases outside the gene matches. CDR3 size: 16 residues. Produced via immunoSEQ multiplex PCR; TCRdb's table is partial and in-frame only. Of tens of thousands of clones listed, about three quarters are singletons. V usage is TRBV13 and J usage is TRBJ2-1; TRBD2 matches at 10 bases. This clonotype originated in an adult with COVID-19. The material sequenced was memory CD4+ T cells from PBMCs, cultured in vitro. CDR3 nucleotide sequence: TGTGCCAGCAGCCCCCGGACTAGCGGTATGTCCAATGAGCAGTTCTTC. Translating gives CASSPRTSGMSNEQFF.